The table lists the clone carrying this TCR beta chain with many counts. This sample was included in a study of T cells in Graves' hyperthyroidism and ophthalmopathy. Amplified TCR beta CDR3 regions derived from RNA transcripts. With the HTBI primer set, the TCR CDR3 went through a first round of RT-PCR. Via MiXCR, TCRdb re-called the multiplex PCR reads, giving one row per CDR3 protein. The table has hundreds of thousands of distinct CDR3 sequences, more than 12% seen once. Uncontrolled infection, other autoimmune disease, pregnancy or lactation disqualified patients from enrolment. Trimming removed 3 bases at V and 6 bases at J, with 13 bases between. Germline assignment: CDR1 MNHEY and CDR2 SMNVEV (reference sequence). The CDR3 has 14 amino acids.

The rearrangement joins TRBV27 to TRBJ2-3, with D possibly called TRBD1 or TRBD2 (5 bases each). This TCR came from a woman between 25 and 40 years old with Graves' hyperthyroidism. The source material was blood. The CDR3 loop is CASSFGGYSDTQYF. DNA for the CDR3: TGTGCCAGCAGTTTTGGGGGTTACAGTGATACGCAGTATTTT.